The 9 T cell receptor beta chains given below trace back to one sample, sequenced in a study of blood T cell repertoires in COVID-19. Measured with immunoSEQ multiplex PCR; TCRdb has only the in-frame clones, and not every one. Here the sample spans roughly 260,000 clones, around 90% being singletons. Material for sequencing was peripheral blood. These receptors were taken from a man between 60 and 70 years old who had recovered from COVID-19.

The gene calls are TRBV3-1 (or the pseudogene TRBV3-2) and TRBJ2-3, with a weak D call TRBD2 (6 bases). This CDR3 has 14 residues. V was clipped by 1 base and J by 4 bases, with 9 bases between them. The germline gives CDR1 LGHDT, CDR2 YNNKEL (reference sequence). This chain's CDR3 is CASSQGRGSDTQYF. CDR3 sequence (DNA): TGTGCCAGCAGCCAAGGTCGGGGGTCAGATACGCAGTATTTT.

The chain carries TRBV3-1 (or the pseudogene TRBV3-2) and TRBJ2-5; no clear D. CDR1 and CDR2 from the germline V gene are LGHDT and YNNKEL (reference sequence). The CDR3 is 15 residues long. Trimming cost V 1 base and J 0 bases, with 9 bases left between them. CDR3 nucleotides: TGTGCCAGCAGCCAAGGGGTACAGAACCAAGAGACCCAGTACTTC. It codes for CASSQGVQNQETQYF.

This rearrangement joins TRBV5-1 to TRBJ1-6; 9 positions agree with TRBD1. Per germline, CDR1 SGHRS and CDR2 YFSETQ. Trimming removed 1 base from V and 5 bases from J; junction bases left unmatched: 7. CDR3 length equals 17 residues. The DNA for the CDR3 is TGCGCCAGCAGCTTGACGACGGGACAGGGAAATAATTCACCCCTCCACTTT. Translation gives CASSLTTGQGNNSPLHF.

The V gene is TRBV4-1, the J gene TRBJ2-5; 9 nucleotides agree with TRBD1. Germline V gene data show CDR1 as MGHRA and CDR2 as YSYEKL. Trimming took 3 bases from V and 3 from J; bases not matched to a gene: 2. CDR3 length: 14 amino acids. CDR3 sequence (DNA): TGCGCCAGCAGCCAGCGGACAGGGGAAGAGACCCAGTACTTC. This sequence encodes CASSQRTGEETQYF.

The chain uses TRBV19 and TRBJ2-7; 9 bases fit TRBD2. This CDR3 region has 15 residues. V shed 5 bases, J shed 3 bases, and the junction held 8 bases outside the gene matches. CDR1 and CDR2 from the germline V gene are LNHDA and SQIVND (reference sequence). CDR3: CASSLRTSVSYEQYF. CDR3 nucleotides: TGTGCCAGTAGTCTGCGGACTAGCGTTAGCTACGAGCAGTACTTC.

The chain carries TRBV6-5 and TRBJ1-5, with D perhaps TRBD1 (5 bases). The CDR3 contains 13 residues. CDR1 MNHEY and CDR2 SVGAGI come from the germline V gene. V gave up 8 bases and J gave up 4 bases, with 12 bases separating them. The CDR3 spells CASGSGGNQPQHF. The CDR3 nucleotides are TGTGCCAGCGGTTCTGGGGGGAATCAGCCCCAGCATTTT.

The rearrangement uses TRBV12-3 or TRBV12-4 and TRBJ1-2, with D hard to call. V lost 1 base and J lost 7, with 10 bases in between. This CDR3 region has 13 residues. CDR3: CASSLGGGVGYTF. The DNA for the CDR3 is TGTGCCAGCAGTTTAGGAGGAGGAGTTGGCTACACCTTC.

The CDR3 sequence is CASSLRPGGSSNTEAFF. In DNA, the CDR3 is TGTGCCAGCAGCTTACGGCCCGGGGGATCATCGAACACTGAAGCTTTCTTT. This chain connects TRBV7-3 to TRBJ1-1; D is perhaps TRBD1 (5 bases). Germline-derived CDR1 and CDR2 are SGHTA and FQGTGA. The length of the CDR3 is 17 residues. The V and J ends lost 2 bases and 1 base respectively, with 17 bases between them.

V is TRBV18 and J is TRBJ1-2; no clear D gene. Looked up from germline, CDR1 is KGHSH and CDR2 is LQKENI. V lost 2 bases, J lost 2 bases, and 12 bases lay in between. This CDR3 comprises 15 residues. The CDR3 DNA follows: TGTGCCAGCTCACCAGATAGACTCCTAAACTATGGCTACACCTTC. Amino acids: CASSPDRLLNYGYTF.